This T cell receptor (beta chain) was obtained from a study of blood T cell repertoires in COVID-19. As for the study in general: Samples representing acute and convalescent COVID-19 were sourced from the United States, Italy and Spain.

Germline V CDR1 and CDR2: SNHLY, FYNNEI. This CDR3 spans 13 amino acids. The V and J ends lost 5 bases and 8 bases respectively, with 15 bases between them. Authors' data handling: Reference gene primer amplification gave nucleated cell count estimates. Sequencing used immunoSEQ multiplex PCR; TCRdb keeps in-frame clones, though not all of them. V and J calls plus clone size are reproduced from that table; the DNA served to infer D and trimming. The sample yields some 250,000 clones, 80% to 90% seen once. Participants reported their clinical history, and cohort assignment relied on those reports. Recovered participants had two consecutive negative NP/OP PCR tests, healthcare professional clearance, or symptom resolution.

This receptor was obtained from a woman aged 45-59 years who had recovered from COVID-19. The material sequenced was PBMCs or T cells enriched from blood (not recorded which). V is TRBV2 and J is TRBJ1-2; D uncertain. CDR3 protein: CASSRDATGGYTF. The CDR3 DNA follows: TGTGCCAGCAGTCGAGACGCGACTGGAGGCTACACCTTC.